These 18 T cell receptor beta chains share one sample of origin, sequenced in a study of CD8 T cells in Susac syndrome. Reverse transcription used 0.5 to 1 ug RNA and random hexamers. TCRdb re-analysed the immunoSEQ multiplex PCR reads in MiXCR, keeping a single row per CDR3 protein. The sample holds about 85,000 distinct CDR3 sequences; about 95% are singletons and the top ten take 0.46%. Material: CD8+ T cells from PBMCs. Receptors originate from a human donor with Susac syndrome.

The chain combines TRBV29-1 with TRBJ2-7; D unclear. The ends were cut back, 6 bases at V and 5 bases at J, with 8 bases in the middle. The CDR3 covers 10 residues. Germline V gene sequence: CDR1 SQVTM, CDR2 ANQGSEA. CDR3 sequence (DNA): TGCAGCGTGATCATAGACGAGCAGTACTTC. Amino acids: CSVIIDEQYF.

This chain links TRBV27 with TRBJ2-1; D may be TRBD1 (5 bases). Trimming took off 2 bases at V and 8 bases at J, with 7 bases between the two ends. Germline values: CDR1 MNHEY, CDR2 SMNVEV (reference sequence). This CDR3 contains 12 residues. The CDR3: CASSLPGYEQFF. The CDR3 nucleotides are TGTGCCAGCAGTTTACCAGGGTATGAGCAGTTCTTC.

The sample holds a few counts of this clonotype. The rearrangement links TRBV27 to TRBJ2-7, with 7 bases matching TRBD1. V shed 3 bases, J shed 2 bases, and the junction held 1 base outside the gene matches. CDR1 is MNHEY, CDR2 SMNVEV, per germline (reference sequence). The CDR3 totals 13 residues. This chain's CDR3 is CASSLGQTYEQYF. CDR3 bases: TGTGCCAGCAGTTTGGGACAGACCTACGAGCAGTACTTC.

This clonotype was detected once. V and J are TRBV9 and TRBJ2-1; unclear D gene. The germline gives CDR1 SGDLS, CDR2 YYNGEE. The V and J ends lost 10 bases and 12 bases respectively, with 11 bases between them. CDR3 length: 9 residues. CDR3 bases: TGTGCCTCGGGTAGTGGGCAGTTCTTC. It codes for CASGSGQFF.

The J gene is TRBJ2-1, the V gene TRBV27; 7 nucleotides agree with TRBD2. The J segment lost 4 bases and the V segment lost 4 bases, leaving 7 bases of the junction unmatched. Germline-derived CDR1 and CDR2 are MNHEY and SMNVEV (reference sequence). The CDR3 has 15 residues. The DNA for the CDR3 is TGTGCCAGCAGTTCACTAGCGATTGGATACAATGAGCAGTTCTTC. Protein: CASSSLAIGYNEQFF.

The CDR3 nucleotides read TGCAGCGGAATGAGCGGGAGGGCCATGAATGAGCAGTTCTTC. Its protein is CSGMSGRAMNEQFF. The J gene is TRBJ2-1, the V gene TRBV29-1; 10 bases match TRBD2. The germline CDR1 and CDR2 sequences are SQVTM and ANQGSEA. The CDR3 covers 14 residues. V shed 7 bases and J 7 bases; nucleotides not matched to a gene: 10.

CDR3 nucleotides: TGTGCCAGCAGCCGGGGCGGCATTAGCAATCAGCCCCAGCATTTT. Translating it yields CASSRGGISNQPQHF. The chain uses TRBV12-3 or TRBV12-4 and TRBJ1-5, with a tentative D call TRBD1 (5 bases). The CDR3 runs 15 residues. The V end lost 6 bases, the J end lost 0 bases, and 12 bases lay between the germline ends.

The rearrangement links TRBV20-1 to TRBJ2-7; 7 nucleotides agree with TRBD1. V shed 6 bases, J shed 1 base, and the junction held 6 bases outside the gene matches. The CDR3 runs 13 residues. Germline CDR1 reads DFQATT; CDR2 reads SNEGSKA (reference sequence). CDR3 nucleotides: TGCAGTGCCACCCTGACAGGGTCCTACGAGCAGTACTTC. As protein: CSATLTGSYEQYF.

The rearrangement joins TRBV27 to TRBJ2-7; no reliable D call. CDR3 length equals 12 residues. CDR1 and CDR2 from the germline V gene are MNHEY and SMNVEV (reference sequence). Trimming took off 2 bases at V and 5 bases at J, with 7 bases between the two ends. CDR3 bases: TGTGCCAGCAGTTTAAATCTCCACGAGCAGTACTTC. Protein sequence: CASSLNLHEQYF.

The CDR3 protein is CASSLGDYNNEQFF. For the CDR3, the DNA is TGTGCCAGCAGCTTAGGTGACTACAACAATGAGCAGTTCTTC. This chain links TRBV7-8 with TRBJ2-1; D is perhaps TRBD2 (5 bases). The V gene lost 1 base and the J gene lost 5 bases, with 9 bases spanning the gap. This CDR3 is 14 amino acids long. Germline V gene data show CDR1 as SGHVS and CDR2 as FQNEAQ.

The V gene is TRBV28, the J gene TRBJ2-7; 15 bases fit TRBD2. Germline V lookup: CDR1 MDHEN, CDR2 SYDVKM. The trim removed 6 bases at V and 0 bases at J, leaving 6 bases unmatched. This CDR3 contains 17 residues. The CDR3 region is CASSSGTSGRSSYEQYF. CDR3 nucleotide sequence: TGTGCCAGCAGCTCCGGGACTAGCGGGAGGAGCTCCTACGAGCAGTACTTC.

The gene calls are TRBV29-1 and TRBJ2-3; D is tentatively TRBD1 or TRBD2 (5 bases each). Per germline, CDR1 SQVTM and CDR2 ANQGSEA. The ends were cut back, 0 bases at V and 6 bases at J, with 19 bases in the middle. The CDR3 sequence is 16 residues long. CDR3 sequence reads: CSVEDLHGTDLDTQYF. In DNA form, the CDR3 reads TGCAGCGTTGAAGATCTCCACGGGACGGACCTTGATACGCAGTATTTT.

The chain has TRBV3-1 and TRBJ2-1; perhaps TRBD2 as D (6 bases). V lost 4 bases and J lost 1, with 14 bases in between. The CDR3 contains 16 residues. Per germline, CDR1 LGHDT and CDR2 YNNKEL (reference sequence). This CDR3 is CASSPTLARSYNEQFF. Here the CDR3 DNA reads TGTGCCAGCAGCCCTACCCTAGCGAGATCCTACAATGAGCAGTTCTTC.

For the CDR3, the DNA is TGTGCCAGCAGCATAGGGGTGTTTGGCAATCAGCCCCAGCATTTT. This translates into CASSIGVFGNQPQHF. The chain recombines TRBV7-2 with TRBJ1-5; tentative D call: TRBD1 (5 bases). Germline lookup yields CDR1 SGHTA and CDR2 FQGNSA. The germline V and J ends were trimmed by 5 bases and 2 bases, with 13 bases remaining between them. This CDR3 comprises 15 residues. The variable domain in full, completed from reference TRBV7-2 and TRBJ1-5, reads GAGVSQSPSNKVTEKGKDVELRCDPISGHTALYWYRQSLGQGLEFLIYFQGNSAPDKSGLPSDRFSAERTGGSVSTLTIQRTQQEDSAVYLCASSIGVFGNQPQHFGDGTRLSIL.

This chain uses TRBV28 with TRBJ2-3; D ambiguous. The germline V gene has CDR1 MDHEN and CDR2 SYDVKM. V lost 2 bases and J 3 bases, leaving 12 bases between the germline ends. This CDR3 comprises 15 residues. The CDR3 DNA sequence: TGTGCCAGCAGTTTACTGAAATCAAATACAGATACGCAGTATTTT. Protein sequence: CASSLLKSNTDTQYF.

Only one count was recorded for this clonotype. This chain connects TRBV9 to TRBJ2-7; the D gene could be TRBD1 or TRBD2 (5 bases each). The CDR3 spans 13 residues. Germline V gene sequence: CDR1 SGDLS, CDR2 YYNGEE. Trimming stripped 0 bases from V and 7 bases from J, with 11 bases between. Here the CDR3 reads CASSVDGTLEQYF. CDR3 nucleotide sequence: TGTGCCAGCAGCGTAGACGGGACGTTGGAGCAGTACTTC.

The chain is built from TRBV16 and TRBJ1-1; 8 bases fit TRBD1. The CDR3 has 14 residues. The V gene end was trimmed by 4 bases and the J gene end by 5 bases; junction bases not matched to a gene: 6. The V gene's germline CDR1 is KGHSY and CDR2 FQNENV. The CDR3 DNA follows: TGTGCCAGCAGCCGCGGACAGGGAAGTACTGAAGCTTTCTTT. The encoded protein is CASSRGQGSTEAFF.

The rearrangement links TRBV16 to TRBJ1-1; D gene uncertain. The V end lost 4 bases, the J end lost 8 bases, and 17 bases lay between the germline ends. This CDR3 region has 14 residues. Germline loops: CDR1 KGHSY, CDR2 FQNENV. The CDR3 reads CASSPGSIEPEAFF. CDR3 sequence (DNA): TGTGCCAGCAGCCCGGGTTCGATTGAACCCGAAGCTTTCTTT.